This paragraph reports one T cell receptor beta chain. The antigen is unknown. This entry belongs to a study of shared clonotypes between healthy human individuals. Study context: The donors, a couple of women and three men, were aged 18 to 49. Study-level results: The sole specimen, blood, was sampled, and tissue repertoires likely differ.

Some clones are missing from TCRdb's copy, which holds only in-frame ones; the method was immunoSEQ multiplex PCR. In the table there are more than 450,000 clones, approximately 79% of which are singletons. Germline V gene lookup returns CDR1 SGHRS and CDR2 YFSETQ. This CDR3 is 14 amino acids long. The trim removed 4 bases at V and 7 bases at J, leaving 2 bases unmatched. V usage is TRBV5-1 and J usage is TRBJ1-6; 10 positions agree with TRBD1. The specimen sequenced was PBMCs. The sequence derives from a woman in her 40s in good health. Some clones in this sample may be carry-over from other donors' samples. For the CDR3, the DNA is TGCGCCAGCAGCGCGGACAGGGGGAATTCACCCCTCCACTTT. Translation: CASSADRGNSPLHF. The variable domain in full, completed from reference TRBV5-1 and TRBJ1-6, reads KAGVTQTPRYLIKTRGQQVTLSCSPISGHRSVSWYQQTPGQGLQFLFEYFSETQRNKGNFPGRFSGRQFSNSRSEMNVSTLELGDSALYLCASSADRGNSPLHFGNGTRLTVT.